This TCR beta chain was recorded in a study of OX40 agonist ivuxolimab in advanced cancers. Patients had blood sampled at baseline and again on cycle 4 day 1 and cycle 7 day 1. V was trimmed by 7 bases and J by 2 bases, leaving 16 bases between them. This CDR3 spans 15 amino acids. The germline gives CDR1 LNHDA, CDR2 SQIVND (reference sequence). A remark on this clone: Antigen: not known.

The method was immunoSEQ multiplex PCR; TCRdb's version includes in-frame clones alone and lacks a portion of them. The sample shows 22,000 or so clones, more than 80% of them seen only once. Study-level results: Partial responders receiving 0.1-3.0 mg/kg showed among the lowest clonal expansion. On average, CD8+ T cells showed a greater number of expanded clones than CD4+. At 0.1 to 3.0 mg/kg, CD4+ and CD8+ blood T cells expanded clonally by week 6.

The clonotype originates from an adult with an advanced solid tumor such as melanoma, head and neck, liver or kidney cancer. This chain uses TRBV19 with TRBJ2-3; D is possibly TRBD1 (5 bases). This material consisted of CD4+ or CD8+ T cells sorted from blood, taken in a trial of the OX40 agonist ivuxolimab. The CDR3 bases are TGTGCCAGTACCTTCGGCAGGGTCGACACAGATACGCAGTATTTT. Its translation is CASTFGRVDTDTQYF.